One and the same sample provided the 27 T cell receptor beta chains below, sequenced in a study of cytomegalovirus exposure and HLA in healthy donors. The PCR had 60 Vbeta and 13 Jbeta primers. Data came from immunoSEQ multiplex PCR; TCRdb stores just in-frame clones and leaves some out. In the table there are about 160,000 clones, more than 80% of which are singletons. Sequencing used PBMCs. Source of these receptors: a woman aged 45-65 years in good health and CMV-seronegative.

V and J are TRBV2 and TRBJ2-1, with 7 bases fitting TRBD1. Germline CDR1 and CDR2: SNHLY and FYNNEI. The CDR3 is 13 amino acids. The V and J ends lost 4 bases and 8 bases, in that order; junction bases with no gene match: 5. The CDR3 nucleotides read TGTGCCAGCAGTGGACAGGGTATTGATGAGCAGTTCTTC. It specifies CASSGQGIDEQFF.

A single count supports this clone. The chain uses TRBV2 and TRBJ2-1, with 12 bases aligning to TRBD2. Germline CDR1 is SNHLY and CDR2 is FYNNEI. Trimming at V came to 6 bases and at J to 6 bases, leaving 9 bases not matched to a gene. This CDR3 region has 16 residues. CDR3 region: CASRLRTSGVGNEQFF. The CDR3 nucleotides read TGTGCCAGCAGGCTCCGGACTAGCGGGGTAGGCAATGAGCAGTTCTTC.

J is TRBJ2-7 and V is TRBV9; 7 positions match TRBD2. CDR3 size: 13 residues. Losses at the gene ends were 4 bases for V and 5 bases for J; bases not matched to a gene: 6. The germline V gene encodes CDR1 SGDLS and CDR2 YYNGEE. In DNA, the CDR3 is TGTGCCAGCAGCCCCGGGGGGTGGGACGAGCAGTACTTC. It specifies CASSPGGWDEQYF.

This clone has more than one count but fewer than ten. J is TRBJ1-5 and V is TRBV9; D is unclear. Germline assignment: CDR1 SGDLS and CDR2 YYNGEE. V was clipped by 3 bases and J by 10 bases, with 8 bases between them. CDR3 length equals 11 residues. As DNA, the CDR3 is TGTGCCAGCAGCGACGAGGCTCCCCAGCATTTT. This gives the protein CASSDEAPQHF. Using reference TRBV9 and TRBJ1-5 for the parts outside the CDR3, the full variable domain is DSGVTQTPKHLITATGQRVTLRCSPRSGDLSVYWYQQSLDQGLQFLIQYYNGEERAKGNILERFSAQQFPDLHSELNLSSLELGDSALYFCASSDEAPQHFGDGTRLSIL.

This clone was seen once. The CDR3 loop reads CASSPTARDTQYF. CDR3 in DNA: TGTGCCAGCAGTCCTACCGCTAGGGATACGCAGTATTTT. This sequence joins TRBV28 and TRBJ2-3; D is undetermined. The V end lost 5 bases, the J end lost 6 bases, and 12 bases lay between the germline ends. The CDR3 covers 13 residues. Looked up from germline, CDR1 is MDHEN and CDR2 is SYDVKM. Filled out from reference TRBV28 and TRBJ2-3, the complete variable domain reads DVKVTQSSRYLVKRTGEKVFLECVQDMDHENMFWYRQDPGLGLRLIYFSYDVKMKEKGDIPEGYSVSREKKERFSLILESASTNQTSMYLCASSPTARDTQYFGPGTRLTVL.

This rearrangement joins TRBV19 to TRBJ1-2; 9 bases match TRBD1. Looked up from germline, CDR1 is LNHDA and CDR2 is SQIVND (reference sequence). J lost 2 bases, V lost 0 bases, and 1 base had no gene match. This CDR3 region has 15 residues. The CDR3 loop is CASSIEGTGNYGYTF. CDR3 sequence (DNA): TGTGCCAGTAGTATAGAGGGGACAGGGAACTATGGCTACACCTTC.

CDR3 DNA sequence: TGCGCCAGCAGCTTGGTCCCGGGGAGGGATAATTCACCCCTCCACTTT. Its translation is CASSLVPGRDNSPLHF. The chain recombines TRBV5-1 with TRBJ1-6; D is unclear. V lost 0 bases and J 5 bases, leaving 12 bases between the germline ends. This CDR3 spans 16 amino acids. Germline-derived CDR1 and CDR2 are SGHRS and YFSETQ.

This chain links TRBV11-3 with TRBJ2-3, with D perhaps matching TRBD2 (7 bases). Germline CDR1 SGHNT, CDR2 YENEEA. V lost 5 bases, J lost 5 bases, and 14 bases lay in between. The CDR3 extends over 14 amino acids. CDR3 region: CASSPRRGGDTQYF. In DNA form, the CDR3 reads TGTGCCAGCAGCCCCCGAAGGGGGGGAGATACGCAGTATTTT.

The chain recombines TRBV19 with TRBJ1-1, with 12 bases identical to TRBD1. This CDR3 comprises 16 residues. Germline V lookup: CDR1 LNHDA, CDR2 SQIVND (reference sequence). Trimming at V came to 5 bases and at J to 4 bases, leaving 8 bases not matched to a gene. CDR3 residues: CASSDSGTGGGTEAFF. DNA for the CDR3: TGTGCCAGTAGTGACTCAGGGACAGGGGGCGGCACTGAAGCTTTCTTT.

This clone was counted once. The rearrangement links TRBV29-1 to TRBJ2-2, with D possibly matching TRBD1 (5 bases). The germline CDR1 and CDR2 sequences are SQVTM and ANQGSEA. Trimming removed 7 bases from V and 7 bases from J, with 10 bases in between. The CDR3 spans 11 residues. The DNA of the CDR3 is TGCAGCGCATCTACAGGCGGGGAGCTGTTTTTT. This encodes CSASTGGELFF.

The chain carries TRBV7-9 and TRBJ2-3, with D possibly being TRBD2 (6 bases). Looked up from germline, CDR1 is SEHNR and CDR2 is FQNEAQ (reference sequence). V was cut by 1 base and J by 5 bases, with 16 bases left in between. This CDR3 comprises 16 residues. As DNA, the CDR3 is TGTGCCAGCAGCTTAGGTGAGGGACTTCTAGAAGATACGCAGTATTTT. Residues: CASSLGEGLLEDTQYF.

This chain links TRBV7-9 with TRBJ1-1, with 7 bases aligning to TRBD1. The germline gives CDR1 SEHNR, CDR2 FQNEAQ (reference sequence). The CDR3 extends over 15 amino acids. The V segment lost 4 bases and the J segment 1 base; nucleotides outside the gene matches: 6. This chain's CDR3 is CASSSLDRSNTEAFF. For the CDR3, the DNA is TGTGCCAGCAGCTCGTTGGACAGGTCGAACACTGAAGCTTTCTTT.

The V and J genes are TRBV5-1 and TRBJ2-1; no firm D call. The CDR3 has 17 residues. Trimming cost V 8 bases and J 0 bases, with 21 bases left between them. Per the germline V gene, CDR1 is SGHRS and CDR2 is YFSETQ. DNA for the CDR3: TGCGCCAGTACCGACCTTTTAAGACGGAGCTCCTACAATGAGCAGTTCTTC. Translation: CASTDLLRRSSYNEQFF.

The V call is TRBV6-1, the J call TRBJ2-5, with D possibly TRBD1 on 6 matching bases. Germline V lookup: CDR1 MNHNS, CDR2 SASEGT. CDR3 length equals 15 residues. V lost 6 bases and J lost 1, with 15 bases in between. The CDR3 region has the DNA TGTGCCAGCAGGGTCTGGACAGCTCCCCAAGAGACCCAGTACTTC. Amino acid sequence: CASRVWTAPQETQYF.

The rearrangement joins TRBV6-4 to TRBJ2-2; D perhaps matches TRBD2 (6 bases). This CDR3 region has 15 residues. The V and J ends lost 6 bases and 3 bases respectively, with 14 bases between them. Germline CDR1 reads MRHNA; CDR2 reads SNTAGT. The CDR3 loop reads CASSRQGGDTGELFF. The CDR3, as DNA: TGTGCCAGCAGCCGACAAGGAGGGGACACCGGGGAGCTGTTTTTT.

V and J are TRBV6-6 and TRBJ1-2; no clear D. From germline, CDR1 is MNHNY and CDR2 SVGAGI (reference sequence). This CDR3 contains 13 residues. V shed 5 bases and J shed 4 bases, with 11 bases lying between them. The CDR3 loop is CASSPQTPYGYTF. In nucleotides, the CDR3 is TGTGCCAGCAGTCCCCAGACTCCCTATGGCTACACCTTC.

The V and J genes are TRBV19 and TRBJ1-2, with 9 bases that match TRBD1. Trimming took 5 bases from V and 5 from J; bases not matched to a gene: 6. The CDR3 loop spans 14 amino acids. From germline, CDR1 is LNHDA and CDR2 SQIVND (reference sequence). The DNA of the CDR3 is TGTGCCAGTAGTCCAGGACAGGGGATATATGGCTACACCTTC. It specifies CASSPGQGIYGYTF.

This rearrangement joins TRBV11-3 to TRBJ2-1, with D perhaps TRBD2 (5 bases). The V and J ends lost 5 bases and 5 bases respectively, with 13 bases between them. Germline V gene data show CDR1 as SGHNT and CDR2 as YENEEA. CDR3 length: 14 amino acids. DNA of the CDR3: TGTGCCAGCAGCCAGGTCGGGAACCACAATGAGCAGTTCTTC. It is translated as CASSQVGNHNEQFF.

This sequence joins TRBV9 and TRBJ2-3, with D tentatively TRBD1 (6 bases). The CDR3 sequence is 16 residues long. Trimming removed 4 bases at V and 0 bases at J, with 15 bases between. The germline V gene has CDR1 SGDLS and CDR2 YYNGEE. CDR3 residues: CASSHQRGQSTDTQYF. As DNA, the CDR3 is TGTGCCAGCAGCCACCAGAGGGGACAAAGCACAGATACGCAGTATTTT. Using reference TRBV9 and TRBJ2-3 for the parts outside the CDR3, the full variable domain is DSGVTQTPKHLITATGQRVTLRCSPRSGDLSVYWYQQSLDQGLQFLIQYYNGEERAKGNILERFSAQQFPDLHSELNLSSLELGDSALYFCASSHQRGQSTDTQYFGPGTRLTVL.

The chain joins TRBV19 to TRBJ2-1, with TRBD2 identical over 7 bases. Looked up from germline, CDR1 is LNHDA and CDR2 is SQIVND (reference sequence). J gave up 4 bases and V 5 bases, and 8 bases lay outside the gene matches. This CDR3 has 15 amino acids. The CDR3 DNA sequence: TGTGCCAGTAGTCAGGTGGCTAGCGGATACAATGAGCAGTTCTTC. Amino acids: CASSQVASGYNEQFF.

V usage is TRBV27 and J usage is TRBJ1-6; TRBD1 aligns across 9 bases. Germline values: CDR1 MNHEY, CDR2 SMNVEV (reference sequence). The V and J ends lost 5 bases and 9 bases, in that order; junction bases with no gene match: 8. The CDR3 has 15 residues. Here the CDR3 DNA reads TGTGCCAGCAGTCCGTGGGACAGGGAGGGTTCACCCCTCCACTTT. Residues: CASSPWDREGSPLHF.

The genes are TRBV5-1 and TRBJ2-7; TRBD2 matches 7 bases. Losses at the gene ends were 4 bases for V and 2 bases for J; bases not matched to a gene: 9. The CDR3 contains 15 residues. Germline CDR1 is SGHRS and CDR2 is YFSETQ. The CDR3 here is CASSPGEGPAYEQYF. The CDR3 coding sequence is TGCGCCAGCAGCCCGGGGGAGGGTCCCGCCTACGAGCAGTACTTC.

J is TRBJ2-7 and V is TRBV6-1; unclear D gene. V shed 2 bases and J shed 6 bases, with 5 bases lying between them. Germline-derived CDR1 and CDR2 are MNHNS and SASEGT. The CDR3 is 11 residues long. CDR3 loop: CASSEIGEQYF. In nucleotides, the CDR3 is TGTGCCAGCAGTGAAATCGGCGAGCAGTACTTC.

This chain joins TRBV7-7 and TRBJ2-1, with TRBD1 matching 11 bases. Germline V gene sequence: CDR1 SSHAT, CDR2 FNYEAQ (reference sequence). The CDR3 spans 13 residues. Trimming at V came to 5 bases and at J to 13 bases, leaving 7 bases not matched to a gene. The CDR3 DNA sequence: TGTGCCAGCAGCAGGGGACAGGGGGTTACACAGTTCTTC. Translation gives CASSRGQGVTQFF.

This chain uses TRBV18 with TRBJ2-2, with 8 bases that match TRBD2. The CDR3 contains 15 residues. CDR1 and CDR2 from the germline V gene are KGHSH and LQKENI. Trimming took 5 bases from V and 4 from J; bases not matched to a gene: 6. This chain's CDR3 is CASSTSRGVTGELFF. Here the CDR3 DNA reads TGTGCCAGCTCAACTTCGCGGGGGGTCACCGGGGAGCTGTTTTTT.

For this clone: Different DNA sequences within this sample yield the same CDR3. The V gene is TRBV6-5, the J gene TRBJ1-4, with D uncertain. V lost 0 bases and J 5 bases, leaving 13 bases between the germline ends. CDR3 length: 16 residues. Germline V lookup: CDR1 MNHEY, CDR2 SVGAGI. This CDR3 reads CASSYSTGGGNEKLFF. The CDR3 DNA is TGTGCCAGCAGTTACTCTACGGGTGGAGGGAATGAAAAACTGTTTTTT.

The chain carries TRBV7-3 and TRBJ2-5; the match to TRBD2 covers 13 bases. The CDR3 is 16 residues long. Per germline, CDR1 SGHTA and CDR2 FQGTGA. The J segment lost 5 bases and the V segment lost 0 bases, leaving 3 bases of the junction unmatched. CDR3 in DNA: TGTGCCAGCAGCTTAACCGGGACTAGCGGGGCGGAGACCCAGTACTTC. This sequence encodes CASSLTGTSGAETQYF. The full variable domain, in which reference TRBV7-3 and TRBJ2-5 provide the parts outside the CDR3, is GAGVSQTPSNKVTEKGKYVELRCDPISGHTALYWYRQSLGQGPEFLIYFQGTGAADDSGLPNDRFFAVRPEGSVSTLKIQRTERGDSAVYLCASSLTGTSGAETQYFGPGTRLLVL.